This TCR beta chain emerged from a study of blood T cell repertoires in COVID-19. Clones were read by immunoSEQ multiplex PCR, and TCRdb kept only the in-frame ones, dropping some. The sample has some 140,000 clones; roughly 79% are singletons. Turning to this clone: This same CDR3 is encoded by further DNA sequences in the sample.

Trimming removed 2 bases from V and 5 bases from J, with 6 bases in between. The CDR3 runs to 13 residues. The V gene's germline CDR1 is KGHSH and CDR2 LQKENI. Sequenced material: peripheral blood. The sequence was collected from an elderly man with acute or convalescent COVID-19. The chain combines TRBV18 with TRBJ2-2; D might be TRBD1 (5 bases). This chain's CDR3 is CASSPSGTGELFF. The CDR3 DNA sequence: TGTGCCAGCTCACCATCAGGGACCGGGGAGCTGTTTTTT.